The clone carrying this T cell receptor (beta chain) was detected ten times or more. Its matching antigen is unknown. The data originate from a study of identical twins. Template switching added a universal primer site; cDNA carried unique molecular identifiers. TCRdb re-derived calls from the 5' RACE reads in MiXCR, one entry per CDR3 protein. Among approximately 690,000 distinct CDR3 sequences listed, around 6.1% were seen once. Study conclusions and caveats: Models underestimated out-of-frame TCR alpha sharing in monozygotic twins. Analyses of zero insertions could, in part, be confounded by invariant MAIT and iNKT cells. Memory repertoires showed no such pattern, whereas abundant cord blood beta clonotypes carried fewer insertions.

Sequencing was carried out using naive T cells sorted from blood. The sequence derives from a man aged 18 to 30 in good health.

CDR3: CASSNGGRAIGELFF. The CDR3 DNA is TGTGCCAGCAGTAACGGGGGGAGGGCCATCGGGGAGCTGTTTTTT. The V and J genes are TRBV6-5 and TRBJ2-2; 7 bases are a match to TRBD2. V lost 5 bases, J lost 7 bases, and 10 bases stayed unmatched. Germline CDR1 MNHEY, CDR2 SVGAGI. This CDR3 region has 15 residues.